The rows below give T cell receptor beta chains drawn from one sample of a study of neurological immune-mediated disorders. TCRdb re-called the 5' RACE reads through MiXCR, storing one row per CDR3 protein. The sample shows 84,000 or so distinct CDR3 sequences, 4.3% of them seen only once. Sequenced material: PBMCs. These receptors all come from an older woman with multiple sclerosis. The CDR3 runs from the conserved cysteine through the conserved F or W.

J gene: TRBJ2-5; V gene: TRBV20-1; CDR3 length: 17; CDR3 protein: CSAPVERGISYQETQYF
J gene: TRBJ1-1; V gene: TRBV5-1; CDR3 length: 16; CDR3 protein: CASSNPVGTGNTEAFF
J gene: TRBJ1-1; V gene: TRBV7-9; CDR3 length: 12; CDR3 protein: CASSRTATEAFF
J gene: TRBJ2-7; V gene: TRBV6-5; CDR3 length: 15; CDR3 protein: CASTATGTSGYEQYF
J gene: TRBJ1-4; V gene: TRBV15; CDR3 length: 16; CDR3 protein: CATSSRQAATNEKLFF
J gene: TRBJ2-2; V gene: TRBV5-1; CDR3 length: 15; CDR3 protein: CASSVGIPGARELFF
J gene: TRBJ1-1; V gene: TRBV5-1; CDR3 length: 15; CDR3 protein: CASSLAGQGVTEAFF
J gene: TRBJ2-3; V gene: TRBV6-1; CDR3 length: 15; CDR3 protein: CASRRVGSSTDTQYF
J gene: TRBJ1-4; V gene: TRBV5-1; CDR3 length: 16; CDR3 protein: CASSFLGTVAGEKLFF
J gene: TRBJ1-3; V gene: TRBV7-2; CDR3 length: 14; CDR3 protein: CASSLERAGNTIYF
J gene: TRBJ2-7; V gene: TRBV4-2; CDR3 length: 17; CDR3 protein: CASSPGLAGGPPYEQYF
J gene: TRBJ2-3; V gene: TRBV12-5; CDR3 length: 17; CDR3 protein: CASGLPQGQEITDTQYF
J gene: TRBJ1-1; V gene: TRBV7-6; CDR3 length: 15; CDR3 protein: CASSLAVSGNTEAFF
J gene: TRBJ2-7; V gene: TRBV28; CDR3 length: 12; CDR3 protein: CASSTTVYEQYF
J gene: TRBJ1-5; V gene: TRBV3-1; CDR3 length: 14; CDR3 protein: CASSPTTGYQPQHF
J gene: TRBJ2-4; V gene: TRBV10-1; CDR3 length: 15; CDR3 protein: CASSEPGTAKNIQYF
J gene: TRBJ1-1; V gene: TRBV11-2; CDR3 length: 13; CDR3 protein: CASSLGQNTEAFF
J gene: TRBJ2-3; V gene: TRBV7-2; CDR3 length: 17; CDR3 protein: CASSLGILAGYTDTQYF
J gene: TRBJ2-5; V gene: TRBV6-1; CDR3 length: 15; CDR3 protein: CASTEGTSYQETQYF
J gene: TRBJ2-7; V gene: TRBV6-6; CDR3 length: 13; CDR3 protein: CASSPSGGSEQYF
J gene: TRBJ1-2; V gene: TRBV6-1; CDR3 length: 13; CDR3 protein: CASSEGGSYGYTF
J gene: TRBJ2-7; V gene: TRBV12-3/TRBV12-4; CDR3 length: 15; CDR3 protein: CASSSGQGTSHEQYF
J gene: TRBJ1-2; V gene: TRBV3-1; CDR3 length: 14; CDR3 protein: CASSLDFEGYGYTF
J gene: TRBJ1-2; V gene: TRBV20-1; CDR3 length: 13; CDR3 protein: CSAREMEGYGYTF
J gene: TRBJ2-1; V gene: TRBV7-2; CDR3 length: 16; CDR3 protein: CASIPSPTSSYNEQFF
J gene: TRBJ2-7; V gene: TRBV5-1; CDR3 length: 13; CDR3 protein: CASSALGLFEQYF
J gene: TRBJ1-1; V gene: TRBV20-1; CDR3 length: 11; CDR3 protein: CSARGQSEAFF
J gene: TRBJ2-1; V gene: TRBV5-1; CDR3 length: 12; CDR3 protein: CASNYADNEQFF
J gene: TRBJ1-6; V gene: TRBV5-1; CDR3 length: 15; CDR3 protein: CASSLRTGGNSPLHF
J gene: TRBJ2-1; V gene: TRBV20-1; CDR3 length: 15; CDR3 protein: CSARVLAGGNNEQFF
J gene: TRBJ2-3; V gene: TRBV7-9; CDR3 length: 15; CDR3 protein: CASSFRTGSSGTQYF
J gene: TRBJ2-1; V gene: TRBV24-1; CDR3 length: 13; CDR3 protein: CATSVDGVNEQFF
J gene: TRBJ2-5; V gene: TRBV5-1; CDR3 length: 16; CDR3 protein: CASSLDRTSREETQYF
J gene: TRBJ2-1; V gene: TRBV3-1; CDR3 length: 16; CDR3 protein: CASSWRDSRTYNEQFF
J gene: TRBJ1-4; V gene: TRBV5-1; CDR3 length: 14; CDR3 protein: CASSSGTGSEKLFF
J gene: TRBJ2-1; V gene: TRBV6-6; CDR3 length: 11; CDR3 protein: CASKIVDEQFF
J gene: TRBJ1-6; V gene: TRBV10-3; CDR3 length: 14; CDR3 protein: CAIRGTGGGTPLHF
J gene: TRBJ2-1; V gene: TRBV20-1; CDR3 length: 13; CDR3 protein: CSASGGPYNEQFF
J gene: TRBJ2-2; V gene: TRBV14; CDR3 length: 15; CDR3 protein: CASRPRGRGTGELFF
J gene: TRBJ1-1; V gene: TRBV7-8; CDR3 length: 12; CDR3 protein: CASSLVYTEAFF
J gene: TRBJ2-1; V gene: TRBV20-1; CDR3 length: 13; CDR3 protein: CTGEDTGGNEQFF
J gene: TRBJ2-2; V gene: TRBV6-5; CDR3 length: 15; CDR3 protein: CASSYSTGNTGELFF
J gene: TRBJ1-1; V gene: TRBV6-5; CDR3 length: 15; CDR3 protein: CASSYLPEGGTEAFF
J gene: TRBJ1-1; V gene: TRBV6-5; CDR3 length: 15; CDR3 protein: CASSYNQGMNTEAFF
J gene: TRBJ1-4; V gene: TRBV20-1; CDR3 length: 11; CDR3 protein: CSARGEGKLFF
J gene: TRBJ1-1; V gene: TRBV5-1; CDR3 length: 17; CDR3 protein: CASSFRGPGQMNTEAFF
J gene: TRBJ2-3; V gene: TRBV7-9; CDR3 length: 14; CDR3 protein: CASSPSGVADTQYF